This note documents a single TCR beta chain sequence. What it binds is unknown. This sample is drawn from a study of monozygotic twins with inflammatory bowel disease. Overall study results and limits: Relative clonotype sharing with others was diminished in IBD patients versus healthy twins, particularly with disease activity. IBD patients had lower TCRbeta diversity (inverse Simpson) than healthy co-twins.

The CDR3 is 14 amino acids. Germline V lookup: CDR1 SGHVS, CDR2 FNYEAQ. TCRdb re-called the 5' RACE reads and shows each CDR3 protein once, DNA omitted. The sample has around 450,000 distinct CDR3 sequences. The source is a human donor with ulcerative colitis or Crohn's disease, or a healthy co-twin of an affected twin (not recorded which). The sample taken for sequencing was blood. V is TRBV7-6 and J is TRBJ1-5; TCRdb's assignment of TRBD1 cannot be checked, as there is no DNA. CDR3 residues: CASSTGPGGQPQHF.